This is a list of T cell receptor beta chains from one sample in a study of lymphopenia after photon versus proton radiotherapy. Profiling relied on immunoSEQ multiplex PCR, and the TCRdb table lists in-frame clones only, not all of them. The sample holds approximately 17,000 clones, 75% to 95% seen once. Source: peripheral blood, taken from a patient treated with photon-based radiotherapy. The receptors derive from a man in his 60s with pancreatic cancer. CDR3s include the opening cysteine and the closing phenylalanine or tryptophan. Fields, in order: D gene, J gene, V gene, CDR3 DNA, CDR3 protein. D genes are given only for firm matches.

d_gene: TRBD1
j_gene: TRBJ1-2
v_gene: TRBV7-6
CDR3nt: TGTGCCAGCAGCATATCAGCGACAGGGTCGTATGGCTACACCTTC
CDR3aa: CASSISATGSYGYTF

d_gene: NA
j_gene: TRBJ1-4
v_gene: TRBV28
CDR3nt: TGTGCCAGCAGTTCGCGACAGCATAATGAAAAACTGTTTTTT
CDR3aa: CASSSRQHNEKLFF

d_gene: TRBD2
j_gene: TRBJ2-2
v_gene: TRBV7-2
CDR3nt: TGTGCCAGCAGCTTCCAGGGTAGCGGGGGTGGTGGGGAGCTGTTTTTT
CDR3aa: CASSFQGSGGGGELFF

d_gene: TRBD1
j_gene: TRBJ2-7
v_gene: TRBV19
CDR3nt: TGTGCCTGCTCCGGGACAGGGGGCGTCGAGCAGTACTTC
CDR3aa: CACSGTGGVEQYF

d_gene: NA
j_gene: TRBJ2-3
v_gene: TRBV5-4
CDR3nt: TGTGCCAGCAGCGGAACAGGATCGTCTGATACGCAGTATTTT
CDR3aa: CASSGTGSSDTQYF

d_gene: NA
j_gene: TRBJ1-4
v_gene: TRBV6-6
CDR3nt: TGTGCCAGCAGTTCGAATGAAAAACTGTTTTTT
CDR3aa: CASSSNEKLFF

d_gene: NA
j_gene: TRBJ2-3
v_gene: TRBV19
CDR3nt: TGTGCCAGTAGTCCTTCCCTACAGGGCAGGAGCACAGATACGCAGTATTTT
CDR3aa: CASSPSLQGRSTDTQYF

d_gene: NA
j_gene: TRBJ2-7
v_gene: TRBV11-2
CDR3nt: TGTGCCAGCAGCTTAACCAACGACAGGATCTCCTACGAGCAGTACTTC
CDR3aa: CASSLTNDRISYEQYF

d_gene: TRBD1
j_gene: TRBJ2-1
v_gene: TRBV5-4
CDR3nt: TGTGCCAGCAGCTCCCGGACAGGGCGCAATGAGCAGTTCTTC
CDR3aa: CASSSRTGRNEQFF

d_gene: TRBD2
j_gene: TRBJ2-7
v_gene: TRBV9
CDR3nt: TGTGCCAGCAGCGTAGGTCGGGGGGCCTACGAGCAGTACTTC
CDR3aa: CASSVGRGAYEQYF

d_gene: TRBD2
j_gene: TRBJ2-3
v_gene: TRBV5-1
CDR3nt: TGCGCCAGCAGCTTGTCTCTACGGGGGGCAGATACGCAGTATTTT
CDR3aa: CASSLSLRGADTQYF

d_gene: TRBD1
j_gene: TRBJ2-4
v_gene: TRBV18
CDR3nt: TGTGCCAGCTCACCGGGGGGACAGGGCCGAAACATTCAGTACTTC
CDR3aa: CASSPGGQGRNIQYF

d_gene: TRBD1
j_gene: TRBJ2-5
v_gene: TRBV5-4
CDR3nt: TGTGCCAGCAGCCCGGGACAGGGATGGGAGACCCAGTACTTC
CDR3aa: CASSPGQGWETQYF

d_gene: TRBD2
j_gene: TRBJ2-3
v_gene: TRBV9
CDR3nt: TGTGCCAGCAGCGTACCTCTAGCGGGGGAGTTAGGTAGGACAGATACGCAGTATTTT
CDR3aa: CASSVPLAGELGRTDTQYF

d_gene: TRBD1
j_gene: TRBJ1-2
v_gene: TRBV6-1
CDR3nt: TGTGCCAGCAACAGGGACAGGGGGCTGCATGGCTACACCTTC
CDR3aa: CASNRDRGLHGYTF

d_gene: NA
j_gene: TRBJ1-5
v_gene: TRBV5-1
CDR3nt: TGCGCCAGCAGCTTGGAAAGGAATCAGCCCCAGCATTTT
CDR3aa: CASSLERNQPQHF